These 8 T cell receptor beta chains originate from one sample sequenced in a study of identical twins. TCRdb passed the 5' RACE reads through MiXCR, listing each CDR3 protein once. The top ten clones hold 13% of a sample with some 790,000 distinct CDR3 sequences, 15% to 20% of them seen once. The sample was also reused in another study, on T cells expressing NK-cell markers.

The sequenced sample consisted of PBMCs. These receptors came from a woman younger than 30 in good health.

V and J are TRBV7-8 and TRBJ2-5, with TRBD1 identical over 7 bases. Per the germline V gene, CDR1 is SGHVS and CDR2 is FQNEAQ. The CDR3 loop spans 15 amino acids. V lost 5 bases, J lost 4 bases, and 10 bases stayed unmatched. CDR3 region: CASSIRTGLGETQYF. Written as DNA, the CDR3 is TGTGCCAGCAGCATCCGGACAGGACTGGGAGAGACCCAGTACTTC.

The V and J genes are TRBV29-1 and TRBJ2-5, with D maybe TRBD2 (6 bases). In germline, CDR1 is SQVTM, CDR2 ANQGSEA. This CDR3 contains 13 residues. V lost 4 bases and J lost 2, with 11 bases in between. The CDR3 DNA follows: TGCAGCGTTGCGGGACTGCTACAAGAGACCCAGTACTTC. Protein product: CSVAGLLQETQYF. The full variable domain, its missing parts supplied by reference TRBV29-1 and TRBJ2-5, is SAVISQKPSRDICQRGTSLTIQCQVDSQVTMMFWYRQQPGQSLTLIATANQGSEATYESGFVIDKFPISRPNLTFSTLTVSNMSPEDSSIYLCSVAGLLQETQYFGPGTRLLVL.

The chain links TRBV20-1 to TRBJ2-5; TRBD2 aligns across 10 bases. The length of the CDR3 is 15 residues. Germline V lookup: CDR1 DFQATT, CDR2 SNEGSKA (reference sequence). J gave up 4 bases and V 2 bases, and 7 bases lay outside the gene matches. The CDR3 DNA sequence: TGCAGTGCTAGAATAGCGGGAGGCCGCGTAGAGACCCAGTACTTC. It codes for CSARIAGGRVETQYF.

The sample holds a few counts of this clonotype. The rearrangement links TRBV6-5 to TRBJ2-2; 8 bases map to TRBD2. Looked up from germline, CDR1 is MNHEY and CDR2 is SVGAGI. Trimming at V came to 4 bases and at J to 9 bases, leaving 13 bases not matched to a gene. This CDR3 comprises 16 residues. CDR3 sequence reads: CASSSGTRGVGRELFF. The CDR3 coding sequence is TGTGCCAGCAGTTCCGGGACTAGAGGCGTGGGACGGGAGCTGTTTTTT.

The genes are TRBV4-3 and TRBJ2-3; either TRBD1 or TRBD2 may supply D (6 bases each). With 6 bases removed from V and 0 bases from J, the gap between germline ends came to 19 bases. Germline V CDR1 and CDR2: LGHNA, YSLEER. The CDR3 is 17 residues long. The CDR3 nucleotides are TGCGCCAGCAGTCTCGCGGCGGGACACAAGAGCACAGATACGCAGTATTTT. Residues: CASSLAAGHKSTDTQYF.

This rearrangement joins TRBV7-2 to TRBJ1-1; D remains unclear. This CDR3 has 15 residues. V was trimmed by 5 bases and J by 1 base, leaving 14 bases between them. Germline V lookup: CDR1 SGHTA, CDR2 FQGNSA. CDR3 protein: CASSLLRTQNTEAFF. DNA for the CDR3: TGTGCCAGCAGCCTTTTACGGACGCAGAACACTGAAGCTTTCTTT. The full variable domain, completed using reference TRBV7-2 and TRBJ1-1, is GAGVSQSPSNKVTEKGKDVELRCDPISGHTALYWYRQSLGQGLEFLIYFQGNSAPDKSGLPSDRFSAERTGGSVSTLTIQRTQQEDSAVYLCASSLLRTQNTEAFFGQGTRLTVV.

This clonotype was seen more than once but under ten times. The chain links TRBV4-2 to TRBJ2-1; the D gene could be TRBD1 or TRBD2 (5 bases each). Germline CDR1 and CDR2: LGHNA and YNFKEQ. This CDR3 has 15 amino acids. Trimming stripped 5 bases from V and 4 bases from J, with 15 bases between. DNA of the CDR3: TGTGCCAGCAGCAGCCGCGAGGGGCCTTACAATGAGCAGTTCTTC. Its translation: CASSSREGPYNEQFF.

This clonotype was counted many times. This chain links TRBV7-9 with TRBJ1-1; the match to TRBD1 covers 7 bases. J was trimmed by 7 bases and V by 8 bases; bases with no gene match: 13. The CDR3 is made up of 14 amino acids. CDR1 and CDR2 (germline): SEHNR, FQNEAQ (reference sequence). CDR3 DNA: TGTGCCAGCGGTCGCTCAGGGGGAACGAATGAAGCTTTCTTT. Protein product: CASGRSGGTNEAFF.